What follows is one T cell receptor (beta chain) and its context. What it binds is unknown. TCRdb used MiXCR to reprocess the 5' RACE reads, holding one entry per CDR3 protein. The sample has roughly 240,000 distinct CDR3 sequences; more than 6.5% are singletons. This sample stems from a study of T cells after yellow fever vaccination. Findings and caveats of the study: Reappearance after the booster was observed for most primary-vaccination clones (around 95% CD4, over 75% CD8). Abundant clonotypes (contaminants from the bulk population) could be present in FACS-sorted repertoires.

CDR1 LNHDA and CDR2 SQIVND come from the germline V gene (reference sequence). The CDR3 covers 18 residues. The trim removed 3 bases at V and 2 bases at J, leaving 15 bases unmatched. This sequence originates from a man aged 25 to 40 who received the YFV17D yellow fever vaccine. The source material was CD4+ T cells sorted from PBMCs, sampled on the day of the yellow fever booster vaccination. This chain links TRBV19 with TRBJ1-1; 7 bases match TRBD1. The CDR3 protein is CASSIFGLRDSVNTEAFF. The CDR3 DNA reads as TGTGCCAGTAGTATTTTTGGCCTCCGGGACAGCGTCAACACTGAAGCTTTCTTT.